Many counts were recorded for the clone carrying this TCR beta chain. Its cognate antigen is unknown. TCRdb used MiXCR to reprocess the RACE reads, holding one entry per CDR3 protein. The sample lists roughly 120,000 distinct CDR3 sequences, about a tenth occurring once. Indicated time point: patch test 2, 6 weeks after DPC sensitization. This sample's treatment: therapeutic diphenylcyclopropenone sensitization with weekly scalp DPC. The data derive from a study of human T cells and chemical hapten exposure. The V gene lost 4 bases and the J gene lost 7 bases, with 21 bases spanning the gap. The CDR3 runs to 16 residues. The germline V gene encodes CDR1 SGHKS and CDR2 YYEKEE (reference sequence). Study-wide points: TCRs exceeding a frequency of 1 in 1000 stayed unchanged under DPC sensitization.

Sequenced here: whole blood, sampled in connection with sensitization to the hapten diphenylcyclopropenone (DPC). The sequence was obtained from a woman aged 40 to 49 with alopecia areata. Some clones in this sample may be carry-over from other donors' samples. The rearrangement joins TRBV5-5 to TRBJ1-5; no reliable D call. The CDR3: CASSRRGQSSSQPQHF. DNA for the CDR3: TGTGCCAGCAGCCGGCGCGGGCAGTCAAGTTCCCAGCCCCAGCATTTT.